This T cell receptor (beta chain) was found in a study of shared clonotypes between healthy human individuals. Some clones are missing from TCRdb's copy, which holds only in-frame ones; the method was immunoSEQ multiplex PCR. The sample shows 730,000 or so clones, around 72% of them seen only once. This CDR3 is 13 amino acids long. J lost 5 bases, V lost 2 bases, and 4 bases had no gene match. Germline V gives CDR1 SGHRS, CDR2 YFSETQ. This receptor was obtained from a woman aged 25 to 39 in good health. The source material was memory CD4+ T cells sorted from blood. Subset noted: CD45RA-negative fraction. The V call is TRBV5-1, the J call TRBJ2-7; TRBD1 matches 7 bases. Written as DNA, the CDR3 is TGCGCCAGCAGCTTAACAGGGGAGAACGAGCAGTACTTC. It codes for CASSLTGENEQYF.